This T cell receptor beta chain is drawn from a study of cytomegalovirus exposure and HLA in healthy donors. CDR1 SEHNR and CDR2 FQNEAQ come from the germline V gene (reference sequence). The CDR3 spans 15 residues. V lost 5 bases, J lost 8 bases, and 8 bases stayed unmatched. Overall study results and limits: Researchers counted around 170 TCR beta chains as cytomegalovirus-associated. Later, an analysis found that TCR clusters from the first cohort tended to co-occur in the 120 or so validation repertoires. The authors confirmed in vitro that a few CMV-associated chains were specific for CMV antigens. Rarity marked most TCR sequences, yet some public TCRs occurred in many donors.

Concerning this clone: The antigen remains undetermined.

TCRdb's copy holds only in-frame clones and misses some; the assay was immunoSEQ multiplex PCR. The sample yields under 250,000 clones, roughly 87% seen once. The clonotype originates from a man aged 18 to 29 in good health and CMV-seropositive. V usage is TRBV7-9 and J usage is TRBJ1-4, with 10 bases lining up with TRBD1. Input material: PBMCs. In DNA form, the CDR3 reads TGTGCCAGCAGCCCCTGGACAGGGGGAGAGGAAAAACTGTTTTTT. Translating it yields CASSPWTGGEEKLFF.